The source of this T cell receptor (beta chain) is a study of radiation and T cells in renal cell carcinoma. A word on this clone: As yet, its antigen is unknown.

Findings of the study overall: Top tumor clonotypes rose in blood 2 weeks post-radiation, then contracted.

The CDR3 spans 14 residues. V lost 4 bases, J lost 0 bases, and 10 bases lay in between. CDR1 and CDR2 from the germline V gene are LNHDA and SQIVND (reference sequence). The data were produced by immunoSEQ multiplex PCR, yet TCRdb's version contains in-frame clones alone and is incomplete. The table shows 150,000 or so clones, with about nine tenths occurring only once. The time point was: baseline pretreatment blood. Regarding treatment: 15 Gy SBRT to primary tumor, nephrectomy 4 weeks later. Radiation-treated patients gave blood at baseline, week 2 and week 4. The patient's renal cell carcinoma had clear cell pathology.

The sequence was collected from a woman in her sixties or seventies with renal cell carcinoma. The rearrangement joins TRBV19 to TRBJ2-7; possibly TRBD1 for D (5 bases). The sequencing used blood, collected from a patient whose treatment included radiotherapy and nephrectomy. CDR3 in amino acids: CASSRTFSSYEQYF. CDR3 in DNA: TGTGCCAGTAGTAGGACATTTAGCTCCTACGAGCAGTACTTC.